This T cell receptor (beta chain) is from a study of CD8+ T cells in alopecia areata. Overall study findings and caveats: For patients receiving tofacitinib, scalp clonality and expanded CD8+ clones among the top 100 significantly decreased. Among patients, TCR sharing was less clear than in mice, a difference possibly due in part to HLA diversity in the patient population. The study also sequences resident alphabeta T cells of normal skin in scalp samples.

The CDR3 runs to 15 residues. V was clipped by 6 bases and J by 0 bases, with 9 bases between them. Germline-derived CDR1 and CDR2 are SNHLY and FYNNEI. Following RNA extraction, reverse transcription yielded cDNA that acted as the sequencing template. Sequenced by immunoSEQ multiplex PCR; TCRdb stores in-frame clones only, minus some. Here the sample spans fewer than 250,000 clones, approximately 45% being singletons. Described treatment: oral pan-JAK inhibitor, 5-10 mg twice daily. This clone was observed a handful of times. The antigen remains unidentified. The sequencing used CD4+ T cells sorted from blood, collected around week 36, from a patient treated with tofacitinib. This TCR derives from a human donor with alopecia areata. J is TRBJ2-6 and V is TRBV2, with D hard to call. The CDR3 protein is CASRLAPSGANVLTF. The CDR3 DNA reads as TGTGCCAGCAGACTGGCGCCCTCTGGGGCCAACGTCCTGACTTTC.